Listed here are 16 T cell receptor beta chains from one sample, sequenced in a study of graft-versus-host responses after intestinal transplantation. Profiled with immunoSEQ multiplex PCR; TCRdb holds only in-frame clones, not every one. The table records approximately 16,000 clones, roughly 70% of them present only once. Intraepithelial plus lamina propria lymphocytes were released by processing graft tissue. This sample comprised ileum tissue, obtained 700 to 800 days after intestinal transplantation. The origin of the receptors is a human patient who received an intestinal transplant, so some T cells may come from the graft donor.

V gene TRBV5-8 combines with J gene TRBJ1-1; TRBD1 might be the D (5 bases). This CDR3 region has 16 residues. V was pared by 5 bases and J by 0 bases, with 17 bases between. Germline CDR1 reads SGHTS; CDR2 reads YDEGEE. This CDR3 is CASRPTNRPLNTEAFF. CDR3 DNA sequence: TGTGCCAGCAGGCCCACCAACAGGCCGCTGAACACTGAAGCTTTCTTT.

The rearrangement joins TRBV7-2 to TRBJ1-4; no clear D gene. Germline V gene sequence: CDR1 SGHTA, CDR2 FQGNSA. The V end was cut by 5 bases, the J end by 7 bases, with 14 bases between. This CDR3 is 14 amino acids long. CDR3 amino acids: CASSQWTGSEKLFF. The CDR3, as DNA: TGTGCCAGCAGCCAATGGACGGGAAGTGAAAAACTGTTTTTT. The whole variable domain, filled in from reference TRBV7-2 and TRBJ1-4, reads GAGVSQSPSNKVTEKGKDVELRCDPISGHTALYWYRQSLGQGLEFLIYFQGNSAPDKSGLPSDRFSAERTGGSVSTLTIQRTQQEDSAVYLCASSQWTGSEKLFFGSGTQLSVL.

V and J are TRBV28 and TRBJ2-7; 12 nucleotides line up with TRBD1. This CDR3 region has 15 residues. With 4 bases clipped from V and 5 bases from J, the junction kept 6 bases outside the gene matches. The germline V gene encodes CDR1 MDHEN and CDR2 SYDVKM. CDR3 amino acids: CASSSTGTGGDEQYF. DNA of the CDR3: TGTGCCAGCAGTTCCACCGGGACAGGGGGCGACGAGCAGTACTTC.

The chain carries TRBV27 and TRBJ2-7, with TRBD2 matching over 7 bases. The CDR3 totals 14 residues. Germline loops: CDR1 MNHEY, CDR2 SMNVEV (reference sequence). The J segment lost 3 bases and the V segment lost 3 bases, leaving 5 bases of the junction unmatched. The CDR3 spells CASSLRGSGYEQYF. The CDR3 nucleotides are TGTGCCAGCAGTTTGCGGGGGTCGGGCTACGAGCAGTACTTC.

The chain links TRBV5-1 to TRBJ1-2; perhaps TRBD1 as D (5 bases). Germline V gene sequence: CDR1 SGHRS, CDR2 YFSETQ. Trimming removed 0 bases at V and 4 bases at J, with 10 bases between. The CDR3 contains 14 residues. CDR3 protein: CASSLVTGTYGYTF. Here the CDR3 DNA reads TGCGCCAGCAGCTTGGTAACGGGGACCTATGGCTACACCTTC.

The J gene is TRBJ2-3, the V gene TRBV4-2; D is ambiguous. The CDR3 spans 14 residues. With 0 bases removed from V and 12 bases from J, the gap between germline ends came to 16 bases. CDR1 and CDR2 (germline): LGHNA, YNFKEQ. CDR3 nucleotides: TGTGCCAGCAGCCAAGAGTCGGGTACAAGATTACAGTATTTT. Protein: CASSQESGTRLQYF.

The gene calls are TRBV28 and TRBJ1-2; D gene unclear. Trimming cost V 3 bases and J 5 bases, with 10 bases left between them. CDR1 and CDR2 from the germline V gene are MDHEN and SYDVKM. This CDR3 spans 13 amino acids. CDR3 protein: CASSFLQDYGYTF. CDR3 sequence (DNA): TGTGCCAGCAGTTTCCTCCAGGATTATGGCTACACCTTC.

The rearrangement links TRBV30 to TRBJ2-7; D is perhaps TRBD2 (6 bases). Trimming shortened V by 5 bases and J by 3 bases, and 14 bases separated the two germline ends. Germline V gene data show CDR1 as GTSNPN and CDR2 as SVGIG (reference sequence). This CDR3 is built from 13 residues. The CDR3 DNA reads TGTGCCTGGGGGCTAGCGACAAACTACGAGCAGTACTTC. Translated: CAWGLATNYEQYF.

The V call is TRBV19, the J call TRBJ1-2, with D uncertain. The CDR3 runs to 14 residues. Trimming removed 5 bases at V and 4 bases at J, with 14 bases between. Germline CDR1 is LNHDA and CDR2 is SQIVND (reference sequence). CDR3 nucleotides: TGTGCCAGTAGTGGTGATGACCGGCTCTATGGCTACACCTTC. Translated: CASSGDDRLYGYTF.

The chain links TRBV4-1 to TRBJ2-1, with a weak D call TRBD2 (5 bases). Trimming took off 0 bases at V and 7 bases at J, with 19 bases between the two ends. The CDR3 loop spans 17 amino acids. Germline V gene sequence: CDR1 MGHRA, CDR2 YSYEKL. The CDR3 here is CASSQDRQAQTGNEQFF. For the CDR3, the DNA is TGCGCCAGCAGCCAAGACCGTCAGGCCCAAACGGGGAATGAGCAGTTCTTC.

V and J are TRBV16 and TRBJ2-3; tentative D call: TRBD2 (6 bases). The CDR3 totals 16 residues. V was clipped by 2 bases and J by 1 base, with 13 bases between them. The germline gives CDR1 KGHSY, CDR2 FQNENV. CDR3 nucleotide sequence: TGTGCCAGCAGCCAAAAGGAGCGGGTCCGCACAGATACGCAGTATTTT. It encodes CASSQKERVRTDTQYF.

The rearrangement links TRBV6-1 to TRBJ2-5, with TRBD1 identical over 8 bases. The J call is uncertain, as TRBJ2-7 better fits the DNA end. This CDR3 contains 15 residues. In germline, CDR1 is MNHNS, CDR2 SASEGT. CDR3 sequence reads: CASSAPGGPSYEQYF. The DNA of the CDR3 is TGTGCCAGCAGTGCACCAGGGGGCCCCTCCTACGAGCAGTACTTC.

The chain combines TRBV10-3 with TRBJ2-1; no clear D gene. The germline V gene has CDR1 ENHRY and CDR2 SYGVKD. V lost 7 bases, J lost 3 bases, and 16 bases lay in between. CDR3 length: 15 residues. CDR3 in amino acids: CAIKGSTINYNEQFF. The CDR3 nucleotides read TGTGCCATCAAGGGTTCTACAATCAACTACAATGAGCAGTTCTTC.

The chain couples TRBV11-3 to TRBJ2-7; 11 nucleotides line up with TRBD2. The CDR3 runs 15 residues. The V gene end was trimmed by 5 bases and the J gene end by 7 bases; junction bases not matched to a gene: 10. Germline V gene lookup returns CDR1 SGHNT and CDR2 YENEEA. CDR3 in amino acids: CASSPGLAGGGEQYF. The CDR3 bases are TGTGCCAGCAGCCCAGGACTAGCGGGCGGGGGAGAGCAGTACTTC. The full variable domain, completed using reference TRBV11-3 and TRBJ2-7, is EAGVVQSPRYKIIEKKQPVAFWCNPISGHNTLYWYLQNLGQGPELLIRYENEEAVDDSQLPKDRFSAERLKGVDSTLKIQPAELGDSAVYLCASSPGLAGGGEQYFGPGTRLTVT.

V and J are TRBV7-9 and TRBJ2-7; maybe TRBD2 (6 bases). This CDR3 spans 16 amino acids. The germline CDR1 and CDR2 sequences are SEHNR and FQNEAQ (reference sequence). V lost 3 bases and J 0 bases, leaving 15 bases between the germline ends. CDR3 protein: CASSFDRDSSSYEQYF. The DNA for the CDR3 is TGTGCCAGCAGCTTTGACCGGGACTCGAGCTCCTACGAGCAGTACTTC.

V and J are TRBV5-1 and TRBJ2-1; D is unresolved. Germline CDR1 reads SGHRS; CDR2 reads YFSETQ. The V end was cut by 5 bases, the J end by 3 bases, with 15 bases between. This CDR3 region has 15 residues. CDR3 region: CASRHEPQDYNEQFF. CDR3 in DNA: TGCGCCAGCAGACACGAACCCCAGGACTACAATGAGCAGTTCTTC.